This entry concerns a single T cell receptor (beta chain). No antigen is known for it. This sample was included in a study of vaccination effects on CD4 cells after COVID-19. Broader study findings: Pronounced clonal contraction occurred in clones induced by infection and by vaccine late after vaccination.

The assay was immunoSEQ multiplex PCR, and TCRdb's table has in-frame clones only and misses some. The repertoire holds roughly 42,000 clones, with more than 60% as singletons. Before any sequencing was done, the ViraFEST assay used viral peptide pools to expand antigen-specific CD4+ T cells. Subsequent to a culture period of under 11 days, CD4+ T cells were isolated. Vaccinees lacked prior SARS-CoV-2 infection and tested negative for nucleocapsid antibodies. Each well held about 2 million PBMC cultured with 7.5 to 10 ug/ml peptides and about 9.7 IU/ml IL-2. At days 3 and 7, half of the medium was exchanged for IL-2 medium. This CDR3 contains 14 residues. Looked up from germline, CDR1 is MNHEY and CDR2 is SVGAGI. V was clipped by 6 bases and J by 4 bases, with 15 bases between them.

The chain employs TRBV6-5 and TRBJ1-1, with D unclear. The origin of this receptor is a human donor who received a COVID-19 vaccine. The source material was CD4+ T cells from PBMCs cultured with HCoV-OC43 spike peptides, sampled before COVID-19 vaccination. The subset was: HCoV-OC43 spike overlapping peptide pool stimulation. In DNA, the CDR3 is TGTGCCAGCAGACTCCATCCTTGGGGCACTGAAGCTTTCTTT. This sequence encodes CASRLHPWGTEAFF.